This is a list of T cell receptor beta chains from one sample in a study of blood T cell repertoires in COVID-19. The data were produced by immunoSEQ multiplex PCR, yet TCRdb's version contains in-frame clones alone and is incomplete. The sample lists 350,000 to 450,000 clones, 80% to 90% occurring once. Source material: peripheral blood. Every receptor here comes from an older woman with COVID-19, enrolled during active disease. CDR3s include the opening cysteine and the closing phenylalanine or tryptophan. Fields, in order: J gene, V gene, D gene, clone size, CDR3 protein, CDR3 DNA. D genes are given only for firm matches. A row's size may be missing; if present it is once, few, many or a size class.

TRBJ1-1,TRBV19,TRBD1,-,CASSITGVNTEAFF,TGTGCCAGTAGTATTACAGGGGTGAACACTGAAGCTTTCTTT
TRBJ2-7,TRBV18,TRBD1,few,CASSPRQGTYEQYF,TGTGCCAGCTCACCGAGACAGGGGACCTACGAGCAGTACTTC
TRBJ2-5,TRBV6-4,TRBD1,-,CASSDSRGPYGTQYF,TGTGCCAGCAGTGACTCAAGGGGGCCATACGGGACCCAGTACTTC
TRBJ1-5,TRBV5-1,-,-,CASSLGESNQPQHF,TGCGCCAGCAGCTTAGGGGAAAGCAATCAGCCCCAGCATTTT
TRBJ2-3,TRBV12-5,TRBD1,-,CASGHRGIAGTDTQYF,TGTGCTAGTGGCCACAGGGGAATTGCGGGCACAGATACGCAGTATTTT
TRBJ1-2,TRBV5-5,TRBD1,-,CASSLGGTGVVYGYTF,TGTGCCAGCAGCTTGGGAGGGACAGGGGTGGTCTATGGCTACACCTTC
TRBJ1-2,TRBV19,-,-,CASSSRSGESYGYTF,TGTGCCAGTAGCTCCAGATCGGGAGAATCATATGGCTACACCTTC
TRBJ2-3,TRBV4-1,TRBD2,-,CASSQGSGLAGGTDTQYF,TGCGCCAGCAGCCAAGGGTCGGGTCTAGCGGGGGGAACAGATACGCAGTATTTT
TRBJ2-7,TRBV6-1,-,-,CASSEAGNSYEQYF,TGTGCCAGCAGTGAAGCCGGGAACTCCTACGAGCAGTACTTC
TRBJ2-1,TRBV11-1,TRBD2,-,CASSRLADSYNEQFF,TGTGCCAGCAGTCGACTAGCAGACTCCTACAATGAGCAGTTCTTC
TRBJ2-7,TRBV7-9,TRBD1,once,CASRGPGQGRYEQYF,TGTGCCAGCAGAGGCCCGGGACAGGGGAGGTACGAGCAGTACTTC
TRBJ1-2,TRBV3-1/TRBV3-2,-,few,CASSQEENYGYTF,TGTGCCAGCAGCCAAGAAGAGAACTATGGCTACACCTTC
TRBJ2-7,TRBV7-2,TRBD2,-,CASSFHPTSGVNEQYF,TGTGCCAGCAGCTTCCACCCTACTAGCGGGGTAAACGAGCAGTACTTC
TRBJ2-5,TRBV6-5,-,-,CASSYSVWGGYETQYF,TGTGCCAGCAGTTACTCGGTGTGGGGGGGCTATGAGACCCAGTACTTC
TRBJ2-3,TRBV12-3/TRBV12-4,TRBD2,few,CASSLSGGGWYF,TGTGCCAGCAGCCTCAGCGGGGGGGGGTGGTATTTT
TRBJ1-2,TRBV7-2,-,-,CASSLEGPRGGYTF,TGTGCCAGCAGCTTAGAAGGTCCGCGGGGTGGCTACACCTTC
TRBJ2-1,TRBV30,TRBD2,-,CAWSVRVASGGYNEQFF,TGTGCCTGGAGTGTACGAGTTGCTAGCGGGGGGTACAATGAGCAGTTCTTC
TRBJ2-7,TRBV27,TRBD1,-,CASSLRQGYEQYF,TGTGCCAGCAGTCTGAGACAGGGGTACGAGCAGTACTTC
TRBJ2-2,TRBV5-4,TRBD1,-,CASRPGTGGSGELFF,TGTGCCAGCAGACCCGGGACAGGGGGCTCCGGGGAGCTGTTTTTT
TRBJ2-3,TRBV6-5,TRBD1,-,CASTRQGRTTDTQYF,TGTGCCAGCACCCGACAGGGAAGAACGACAGATACGCAGTATTTT
TRBJ1-3,TRBV4-3,-,-,CASSQAAVRVGNTIYF,TGCGCCAGCAGCCAAGCGGCCGTGAGGGTTGGAAACACCATATATTTT
TRBJ2-7,TRBV18,-,-,CASSLRQESYEQYF,TGTGCCAGCTCACTAAGACAGGAGTCCTACGAGCAGTACTTC
TRBJ1-2,TRBV12-5,TRBD1,few,CASGLSAGGGYTF,TGTGCTAGTGGTTTGTCGGCAGGGGGCGGCTACACCTTC
TRBJ2-5,TRBV5-1,-,-,CASSDGGQETQYF,TGCGCCAGCAGCGACGGGGGGCAGGAGACCCAGTACTTC
TRBJ2-5,TRBV2,-,-,CASSPGLPQETQYF,TGTGCCAGCAGCCCCGGACTCCCGCAAGAGACCCAGTACTTC
TRBJ1-1,TRBV4-1,TRBD1,-,CASSQMGQGNTEAFF,TGCGCCAGCAGCCAAATGGGACAGGGTAACACTGAAGCTTTCTTT
TRBJ1-3,TRBV14,-,few,CASSQWTHSGNTIYF,TGTGCCAGCAGCCAATGGACACACTCTGGAAACACCATATATTTT
TRBJ2-7,TRBV7-9,TRBD2,-,CATRTSGAPEQYF,TGTGCCACTAGGACTAGCGGGGCACCCGAGCAGTACTTC
TRBJ1-4,TRBV3-1/TRBV3-2,-,-,CASRVYIEKLFF,TGTGCCAGCAGGGTCTATATTGAAAAACTGTTTTTT
TRBJ2-1,TRBV5-4,-,once,CASSYGGVSYNEQFF,TGTGCCAGCAGCTATGGCGGGGTCTCCTACAATGAGCAGTTCTTC
TRBJ2-5,TRBV29-1,TRBD2,many,CSATGTSEQTQYF,TGCAGCGCTACCGGGACTAGCGAACAGACCCAGTACTTC